Presented here are 25 T cell receptor beta chains from one specimen sequenced in a study of cytomegalovirus exposure and HLA in healthy donors. This PCR relied on a set of 60 Vbeta primers and 13 Jbeta primers. Method: immunoSEQ multiplex PCR; TCRdb's copy keeps in-frame clones and lacks some. Its clone listing holds tens of thousands of clones. The sequenced sample was PBMCs. These receptors were obtained from a man younger than 40 in good health and CMV-seronegative.

V and J are TRBV4-2 and TRBJ1-2; maybe TRBD1 (5 bases). Trimming stripped 0 bases from V and 7 bases from J, with 9 bases between. The V gene's germline CDR1 is LGHNA and CDR2 YNFKEQ. The CDR3 spans 13 residues. The CDR3 nucleotides read TGTGCCAGCAGCCAAGAGACAGTTAGTGGCTACACCTTC. Translating it yields CASSQETVSGYTF.

The chain is built from TRBV7-2 and TRBJ2-7, with TRBD1 identical over 9 bases. This CDR3 comprises 13 residues. The V gene's germline CDR1 is SGHTA and CDR2 FQGNSA. J was trimmed by 3 bases and V by 8 bases; bases with no gene match: 5. In DNA, the CDR3 is TGTGCCAGCCGACGGACAGGGGTCTACGAGCAGTACTTC. Protein product: CASRRTGVYEQYF.

The CDR3: CASNSGSYNEQFF. CDR3 nucleotides: TGCGCCAGCAATAGCGGGAGCTACAATGAGCAGTTCTTC. This chain connects TRBV10-2 to TRBJ2-1; 9 bases are shared with TRBD2. The CDR3 runs 13 residues. V gave up 7 bases and J gave up 3 bases; unmatched junction bases: 1. Germline values: CDR1 WSHSY, CDR2 SAAADI.

The chain joins TRBV5-1 to TRBJ2-1, with 13 nucleotides matching TRBD2. V shed 4 bases, J shed 0 bases, and the junction held 7 bases outside the gene matches. CDR3 size: 18 residues. The germline V gene has CDR1 SGHRS and CDR2 YFSETQ. CDR3 residues: CASSQGLAGRSSYNEQFF. As DNA, the CDR3 is TGCGCCAGCAGCCAGGGACTAGCGGGACGGAGCTCCTACAATGAGCAGTTCTTC.

The V gene is TRBV5-1, the J gene TRBJ2-1; 15 bases line up with TRBD2. This CDR3 has 15 amino acids. V trimming: 4 bases; J trimming: 9 bases; junction bases outside the gene matches: 5. Germline loops: CDR1 SGHRS, CDR2 YFSETQ. CDR3 sequence: CASSTGLAGGSEQFF. DNA of the CDR3: TGCGCCAGCAGCACCGGACTAGCGGGAGGGAGTGAGCAGTTCTTC.

This clone is labeled large based on frequency. The chain is built from TRBV11-3 and TRBJ2-7; unclear D gene. Germline loops: CDR1 SGHNT, CDR2 YENEEA. This CDR3 is built from 13 residues. V was cut by 0 bases and J by 6 bases, with 9 bases left in between. The CDR3 sequence is CASSLDLSPEQYF. CDR3 nucleotides: TGTGCCAGCAGCTTAGATCTTAGCCCCGAGCAGTACTTC.

CDR3: CASSYSRDRTYEQYF. The CDR3 DNA is TGTGCCAGCAGTTACTCCCGGGACAGGACATACGAGCAGTACTTC. The rearrangement links TRBV6-5 to TRBJ2-7; 8 nucleotides agree with TRBD1. The CDR3 length is 15 residues. Germline V gene lookup returns CDR1 MNHEY and CDR2 SVGAGI. Unmatched junction bases numbered 5, after V lost 0 bases and J lost 4 bases.

V gene TRBV18 combines with J gene TRBJ2-5; TRBD1 might be the D (5 bases). The V and J ends lost 2 bases and 5 bases respectively, with 15 bases between them. CDR3 length: 15 residues. CDR1 KGHSH and CDR2 LQKENI come from the germline V gene. The CDR3 here is CASSPGPARVETQYF. DNA of the CDR3: TGTGCCAGCTCACCAGGGCCCGCCAGGGTTGAGACCCAGTACTTC.

The chain joins TRBV7-2 to TRBJ1-2, with a weak D call TRBD1 (6 bases). Germline assignment: CDR1 SGHTA and CDR2 FQGNSA. The CDR3 runs to 13 residues. V lost 1 base to trimming and J lost 4 bases, with 7 bases between them. CDR3 sequence reads: CASSLGTAYGYTF. In DNA form, the CDR3 reads TGTGCCAGCAGCTTAGGGACAGCCTATGGCTACACCTTC.

This rearrangement joins TRBV14 to TRBJ2-7; perhaps TRBD2 as D (6 bases). V dropped 1 base and J dropped 3 bases, with 10 bases sitting between them. Looked up from germline, CDR1 is SGHDN and CDR2 is FVKESK. The CDR3 runs to 14 residues. CDR3 residues: CASSQGGESYEQYF. The CDR3 DNA reads TGTGCCAGCAGCCAAGGGGGGGAGAGCTACGAGCAGTACTTC.

The V call is TRBV4-3, the J call TRBJ2-7; 7 positions match TRBD1. The CDR3 totals 14 residues. V lost 6 bases and J lost 2; bases outside the gene matches: 7. Germline CDR1 reads LGHNA; CDR2 reads YSLEER. CDR3 DNA sequence: TGCGCCAGCAGACGGGGCAGGGGGACCTACGAGCAGTACTTC. It encodes CASRRGRGTYEQYF.

The chain has TRBV29-1 and TRBJ1-1; possibly TRBD1 for D (5 bases). Deletions cut 8 bases from V and 0 bases from J, with 16 bases between. Germline V lookup: CDR1 SQVTM, CDR2 ANQGSEA. The CDR3 covers 14 residues. The chain's CDR3 is CSPGGVNVNTEAFF. The DNA for the CDR3 is TGCAGCCCGGGAGGGGTTAACGTGAACACTGAAGCTTTCTTT.

The chain links TRBV4-1 to TRBJ2-7, with D tentatively TRBD1 (6 bases). V lost 0 bases to trimming and J lost 3 bases, with 15 bases between them. Germline V CDR1 and CDR2: MGHRA, YSYEKL. The CDR3 has 16 amino acids. CDR3 DNA sequence: TGCGCCAGCAGCCAAGATACCACAGGGCCTTTCTACGAGCAGTACTTC. Its protein product is CASSQDTTGPFYEQYF.

This chain connects TRBV30 to TRBJ2-1; 7 bases are a match to TRBD2. Germline CDR1 reads GTSNPN; CDR2 reads SVGIG (reference sequence). V shed 3 bases and J 7 bases; nucleotides not matched to a gene: 9. This CDR3 has 14 amino acids. The CDR3 spells CAWRGDAGVNEQFF. In DNA form, the CDR3 reads TGTGCCTGGAGGGGTGATGCGGGAGTGAATGAGCAGTTCTTC.

J is TRBJ2-7 and V is TRBV5-4, with 7 nucleotides matching TRBD1. Germline CDR1 SGHNT, CDR2 YYREEE (reference sequence). This CDR3 has 14 residues. V shed 2 bases, J shed 2 bases, and the junction held 4 bases outside the gene matches. The CDR3: CASSLQGNAYEQYF. In DNA, the CDR3 is TGTGCCAGCAGCTTACAGGGGAACGCCTACGAGCAGTACTTC.

The genes are TRBV18 and TRBJ2-7; D unclear. The V end lost 3 bases, the J end lost 2 bases, and 8 bases lay between the germline ends. This CDR3 comprises 13 residues. Germline loops: CDR1 KGHSH, CDR2 LQKENI. CDR3 DNA sequence: TGTGCCAGCTCACCCCCAGAACCCTACGAGCAGTACTTC. Protein product: CASSPPEPYEQYF.

V gene TRBV9 combines with J gene TRBJ1-4; the match to TRBD1 covers 7 bases. Germline lookup yields CDR1 SGDLS and CDR2 YYNGEE. After removal of 4 bases from V and 4 bases from J, the junction contained 7 bases not matched to a gene. There are 15 residues in the CDR3. Written as DNA, the CDR3 is TGTGCCAGCAGCCCCGGACAGGTCCTTAATGAAAAACTGTTTTTT. Protein product: CASSPGQVLNEKLFF.

The V and J genes are TRBV4-2 and TRBJ2-7; 9 bases are a match to TRBD2. CDR3 length: 16 amino acids. V lost 1 base and J lost 3; bases outside the gene matches: 7. The germline gives CDR1 LGHNA, CDR2 YNFKEQ. The CDR3 sequence is CASSQGAGGENYEQYF. The CDR3 region has the DNA TGTGCCAGCAGCCAAGGTGCGGGAGGGGAGAACTACGAGCAGTACTTC.

V gene TRBV19 combines with J gene TRBJ1-1; D gene unclear. V was cut by 3 bases and J by 1 base, with 12 bases left in between. Germline V gene sequence: CDR1 LNHDA, CDR2 SQIVND (reference sequence). This CDR3 spans 15 amino acids. This chain's CDR3 is CASSIPRHTNTEAFF. Written as DNA, the CDR3 is TGTGCCAGTAGTATCCCCCGACATACGAACACTGAAGCTTTCTTT.

V usage is TRBV4-1 and J usage is TRBJ2-1, with 9 bases matching TRBD1. J was trimmed by 14 bases and V by 1 base; bases with no gene match: 3. This CDR3 comprises 12 residues. Germline CDR1 is MGHRA and CDR2 is YSYEKL. Here the CDR3 reads CASSQAGQGEFF. The CDR3 nucleotides are TGCGCCAGCAGCCAAGCGGGACAGGGTGAGTTCTTC.

This chain links TRBV5-1 with TRBJ2-6; the D gene is possibly TRBD1 (6 bases). From germline, CDR1 is SGHRS and CDR2 YFSETQ. V lost 4 bases, J lost 1 base, and 15 bases lay in between. The CDR3 has 17 amino acids. CDR3 region: CASSQFGGPSGANVLTF. In DNA form, the CDR3 reads TGCGCCAGCAGCCAATTTGGGGGCCCGTCTGGGGCCAACGTCCTGACTTTC.

The chain carries TRBV18 and TRBJ2-5; 8 nucleotides match TRBD1. This CDR3 region has 13 residues. J was trimmed by 5 bases and V by 3 bases; bases with no gene match: 2. Germline CDR1 KGHSH, CDR2 LQKENI. In nucleotides, the CDR3 is TGTGCCAGCTCACCCCAGGGGGCTGAGACCCAGTACTTC. Its protein product is CASSPQGAETQYF.

The chain couples TRBV15 to TRBJ2-1, with 11 bases matching TRBD2. The CDR3 is 16 amino acids. Trimming removed 0 bases from V and 4 bases from J; junction bases left unmatched: 2. CDR1 LNHNV and CDR2 YYDKDF come from the germline V gene (reference sequence). Here the CDR3 reads CATSREGLAAYNEQFF. DNA for the CDR3: TGTGCCACCAGCAGAGAGGGACTAGCGGCTTACAATGAGCAGTTCTTC.

The rearrangement joins TRBV4-2 to TRBJ1-4, with 11 bases lining up with TRBD1. Germline-derived CDR1 and CDR2 are LGHNA and YNFKEQ. J lost 2 bases, V lost 4 bases, and 3 bases had no gene match. The CDR3 is made up of 16 amino acids. Here the CDR3 DNA reads TGTGCCAGCAGCCCGGGACAGGGGGAGACTAATGAAAAACTGTTTTTT. Residues: CASSPGQGETNEKLFF.

The V and J genes are TRBV30 and TRBJ1-1; 10 positions match TRBD1. The germline V gene has CDR1 GTSNPN and CDR2 SVGIG (reference sequence). The CDR3 sequence is 15 residues long. The V and J ends lost 3 bases and 3 bases, in that order; junction bases with no gene match: 7. This CDR3 reads CAWRSLGTGDTEAFF. The CDR3 coding sequence is TGTGCCTGGAGGAGTCTCGGGACAGGGGACACTGAAGCTTTCTTT.